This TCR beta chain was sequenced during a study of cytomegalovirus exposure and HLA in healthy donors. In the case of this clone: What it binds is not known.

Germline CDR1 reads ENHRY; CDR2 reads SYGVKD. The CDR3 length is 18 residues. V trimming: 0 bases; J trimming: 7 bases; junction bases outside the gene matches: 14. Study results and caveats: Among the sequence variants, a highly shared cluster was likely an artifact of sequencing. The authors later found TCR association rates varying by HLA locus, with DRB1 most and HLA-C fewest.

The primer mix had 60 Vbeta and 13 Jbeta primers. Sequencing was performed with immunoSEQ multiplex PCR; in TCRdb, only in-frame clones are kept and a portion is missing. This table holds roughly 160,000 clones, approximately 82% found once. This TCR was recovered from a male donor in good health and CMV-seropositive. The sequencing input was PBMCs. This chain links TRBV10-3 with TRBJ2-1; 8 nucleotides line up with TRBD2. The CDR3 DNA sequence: TGTGCCATCAGTGAGTCGGGGACTGGGACTAGGGGTGGAAATGAGCAGTTCTTC. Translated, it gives CAISESGTGTRGGNEQFF.